This section outlines one T cell receptor (beta chain) sequence together with its context. This sample stems from a study of blood T cell repertoires in COVID-19. For the study at large: Sites across the United States, Italy and Spain contributed samples from acute and convalescent COVID-19. Sources were T cells, B-cell-depleted T cells, or PBMCs; the material itself was cDNA or gDNA.

Per the original methods: Using reference gene primer amplification, nucleated cell counts were estimated. This table comes from immunoSEQ multiplex PCR, and its TCRdb copy is limited to in-frame clones, with some not included. D and trimming were read from the DNA, whereas the V and J calls and clone size are those reported in that table. Seen here are about 210,000 clones, roughly four fifths observed once, and the top ten hold roughly 2.7%. This CDR3 spans 15 amino acids. Germline V lookup: CDR1 MNHEY, CDR2 SVGEGT. V was clipped by 6 bases and J by 3 bases; unmatched bases: 8. The J gene is TRBJ1-3, the V gene TRBV6-2 or TRBV6-3; 7 nucleotides align to TRBD1. This TCR derives from a woman between 40 and 50 years old with active or convalescent COVID-19. Sequencing was performed on peripheral blood. CDR3: CASSEDRDYGNTIYF. CDR3 nucleotides: TGTGCCAGCAGCGAAGACAGGGATTATGGAAACACCATATATTTT.